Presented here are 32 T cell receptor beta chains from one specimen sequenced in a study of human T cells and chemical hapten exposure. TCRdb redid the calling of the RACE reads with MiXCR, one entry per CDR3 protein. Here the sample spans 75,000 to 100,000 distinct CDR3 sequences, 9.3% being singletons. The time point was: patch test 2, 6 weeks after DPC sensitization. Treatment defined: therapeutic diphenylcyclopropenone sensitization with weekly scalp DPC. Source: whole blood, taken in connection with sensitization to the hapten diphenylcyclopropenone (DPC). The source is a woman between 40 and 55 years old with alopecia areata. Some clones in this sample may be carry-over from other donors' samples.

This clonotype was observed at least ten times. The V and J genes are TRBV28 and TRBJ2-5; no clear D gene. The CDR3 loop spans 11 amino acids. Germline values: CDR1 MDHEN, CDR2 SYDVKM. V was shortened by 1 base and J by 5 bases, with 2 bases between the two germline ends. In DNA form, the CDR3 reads TGTGCCAGCAGTTTATTGGAGACCCAGTACTTC. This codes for CASSLLETQYF.

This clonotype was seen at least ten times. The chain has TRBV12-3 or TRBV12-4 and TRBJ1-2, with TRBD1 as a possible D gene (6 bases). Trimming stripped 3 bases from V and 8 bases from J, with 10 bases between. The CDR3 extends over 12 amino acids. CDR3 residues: CASSFTGKGYTF. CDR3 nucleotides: TGTGCCAGCAGTTTTACAGGGAAAGGCTACACCTTC.

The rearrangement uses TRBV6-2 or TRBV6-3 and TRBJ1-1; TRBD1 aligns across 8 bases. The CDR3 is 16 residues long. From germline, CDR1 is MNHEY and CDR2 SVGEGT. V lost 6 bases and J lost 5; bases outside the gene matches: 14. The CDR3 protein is CASRYQGASRETEAFF. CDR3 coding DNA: TGTGCCAGCAGATACCAGGGGGCTTCTAGGGAAACTGAAGCTTTCTTT.

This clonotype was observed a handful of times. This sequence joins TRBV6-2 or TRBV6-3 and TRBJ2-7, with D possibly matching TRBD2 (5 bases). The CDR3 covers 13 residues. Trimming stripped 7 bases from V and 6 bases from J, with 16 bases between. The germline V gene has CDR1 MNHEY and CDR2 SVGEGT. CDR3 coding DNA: TGTGCCAGCACTCTGACGAGGGAAGGCGAGCAGTACTTC. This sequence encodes CASTLTREGEQYF.

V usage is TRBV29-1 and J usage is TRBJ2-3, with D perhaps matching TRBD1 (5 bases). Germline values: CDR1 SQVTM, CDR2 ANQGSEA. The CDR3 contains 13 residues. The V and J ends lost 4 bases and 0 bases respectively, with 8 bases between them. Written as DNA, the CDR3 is TGCAGCGTTGCAGGGCCCAGCACAGATACGCAGTATTTT. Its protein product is CSVAGPSTDTQYF.

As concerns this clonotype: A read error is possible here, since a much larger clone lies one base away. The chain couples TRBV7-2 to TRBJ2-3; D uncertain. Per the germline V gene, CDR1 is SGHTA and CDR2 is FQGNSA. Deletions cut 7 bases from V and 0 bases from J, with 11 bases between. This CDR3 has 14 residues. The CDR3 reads CASTFRVSTDTQYF. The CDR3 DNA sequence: TGTGCCAGCACGTTCAGAGTGAGCACAGATACGCAGTATTTT.

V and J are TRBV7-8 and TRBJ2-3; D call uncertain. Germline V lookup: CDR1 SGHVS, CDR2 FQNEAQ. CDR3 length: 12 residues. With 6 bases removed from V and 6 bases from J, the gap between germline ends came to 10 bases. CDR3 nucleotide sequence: TGTGCCAGCAGTTCAGACGTGGATACGCAGTATTTT. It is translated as CASSSDVDTQYF.

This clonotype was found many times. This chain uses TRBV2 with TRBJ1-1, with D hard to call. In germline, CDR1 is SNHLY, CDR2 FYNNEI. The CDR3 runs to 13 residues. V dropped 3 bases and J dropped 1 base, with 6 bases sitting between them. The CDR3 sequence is CASSDRPNTEAFF. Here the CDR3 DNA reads TGTGCCAGCAGTGACAGGCCGAACACTGAAGCTTTCTTT.

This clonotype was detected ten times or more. The CDR3 region is CASTLWEVSTDTQYF. For the CDR3, the DNA is TGTGCCAGCACATTGTGGGAGGTCAGCACAGATACGCAGTATTTT. The chain links TRBV2 to TRBJ2-3, with TRBD2 as a possible D gene (6 bases). Trimming left V 7 bases short and J 0 bases short, with 14 bases between. This CDR3 has 15 amino acids. Germline assignment: CDR1 SNHLY and CDR2 FYNNEI.

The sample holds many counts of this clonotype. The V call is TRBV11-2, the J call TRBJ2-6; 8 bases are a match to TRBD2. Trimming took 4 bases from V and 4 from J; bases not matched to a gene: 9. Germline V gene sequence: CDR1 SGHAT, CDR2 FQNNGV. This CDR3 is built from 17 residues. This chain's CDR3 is CASSSAGGAAGANVLTF. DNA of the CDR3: TGTGCCAGCAGCTCGGCGGGGGGCGCTGCCGGGGCCAACGTCCTGACTTTC.

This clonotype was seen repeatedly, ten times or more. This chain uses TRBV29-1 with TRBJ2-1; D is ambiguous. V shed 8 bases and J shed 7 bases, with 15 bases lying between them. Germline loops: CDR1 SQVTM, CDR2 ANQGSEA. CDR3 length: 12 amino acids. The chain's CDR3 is CSTSDGPNEQFF. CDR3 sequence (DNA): TGCAGCACCTCCGACGGCCCTAATGAGCAGTTCTTC.

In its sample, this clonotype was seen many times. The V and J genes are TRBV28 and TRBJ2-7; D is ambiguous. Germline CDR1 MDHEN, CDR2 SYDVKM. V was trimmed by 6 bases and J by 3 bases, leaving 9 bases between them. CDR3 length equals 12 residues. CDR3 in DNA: TGTGCCAGCAGCGCGACGTACTACGAGCAGTACTTC. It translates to CASSATYYEQYF.

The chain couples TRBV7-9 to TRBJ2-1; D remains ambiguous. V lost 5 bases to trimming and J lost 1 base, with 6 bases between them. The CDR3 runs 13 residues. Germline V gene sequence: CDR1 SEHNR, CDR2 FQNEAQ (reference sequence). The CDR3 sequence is CASSEGSYNEQFF. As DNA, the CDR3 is TGTGCCAGCAGCGAAGGGTCCTACAATGAGCAGTTCTTC.

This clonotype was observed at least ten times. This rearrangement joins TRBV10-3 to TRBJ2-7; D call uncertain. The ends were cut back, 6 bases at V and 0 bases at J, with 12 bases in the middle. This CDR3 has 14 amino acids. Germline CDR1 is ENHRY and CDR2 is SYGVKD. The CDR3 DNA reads TGTGCCATCAGGGCCGACTCGGCCTCCTACGAGCAGTACTTC. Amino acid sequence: CAIRADSASYEQYF.

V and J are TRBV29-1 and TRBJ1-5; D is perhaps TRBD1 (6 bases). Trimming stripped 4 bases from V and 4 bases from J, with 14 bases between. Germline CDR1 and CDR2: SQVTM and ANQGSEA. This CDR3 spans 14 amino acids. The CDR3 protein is CSVGSTGPNQPQHF. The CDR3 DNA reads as TGCAGCGTTGGTTCAACAGGGCCTAATCAGCCCCAGCATTTT.

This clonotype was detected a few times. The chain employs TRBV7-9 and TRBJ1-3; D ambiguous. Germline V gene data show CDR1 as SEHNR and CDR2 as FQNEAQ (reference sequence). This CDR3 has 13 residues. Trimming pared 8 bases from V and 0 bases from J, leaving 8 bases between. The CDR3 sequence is CASVHSSGNTIYF. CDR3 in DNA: TGTGCCAGCGTCCATAGCTCTGGAAACACCATATATTTT.

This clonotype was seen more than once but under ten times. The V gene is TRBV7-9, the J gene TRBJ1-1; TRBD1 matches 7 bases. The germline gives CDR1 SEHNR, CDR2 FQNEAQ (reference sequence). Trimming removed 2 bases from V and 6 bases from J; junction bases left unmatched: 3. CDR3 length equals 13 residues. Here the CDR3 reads CASSLSTGAEAFF. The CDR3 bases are TGTGCCAGCAGCTTATCAACAGGGGCTGAAGCTTTCTTT.

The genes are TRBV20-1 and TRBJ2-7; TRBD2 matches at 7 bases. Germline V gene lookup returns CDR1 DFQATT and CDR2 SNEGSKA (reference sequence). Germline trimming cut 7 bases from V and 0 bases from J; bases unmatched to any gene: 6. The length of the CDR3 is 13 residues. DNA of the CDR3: TGCAGTGGTTCTAGCGGAAACTCCTACGAGCAGTACTTC. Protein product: CSGSSGNSYEQYF.

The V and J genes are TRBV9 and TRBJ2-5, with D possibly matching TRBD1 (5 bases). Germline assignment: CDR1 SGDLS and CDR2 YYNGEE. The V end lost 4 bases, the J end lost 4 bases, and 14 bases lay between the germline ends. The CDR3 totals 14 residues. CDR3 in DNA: TGTGCCAGCAGCTTCTCAGGGTCCCGAGAGACCCAGTACTTC. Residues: CASSFSGSRETQYF.

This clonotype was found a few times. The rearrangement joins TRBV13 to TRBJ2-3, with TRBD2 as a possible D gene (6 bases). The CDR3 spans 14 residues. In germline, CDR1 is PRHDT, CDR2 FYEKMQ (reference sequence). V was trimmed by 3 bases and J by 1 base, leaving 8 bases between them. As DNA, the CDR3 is TGTGCCAGCAGCTTGGGACTCCGCACAGATACGCAGTATTTT. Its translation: CASSLGLRTDTQYF. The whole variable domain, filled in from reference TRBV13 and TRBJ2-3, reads AAGVIQSPRHLIKEKRETATLKCYPIPRHDTVYWYQQGPGQDPQFLISFYEKMQSDKGSIPDRFSAQQFSDYHSELNMSSLELGDSALYFCASSLGLRTDTQYFGPGTRLTVL.

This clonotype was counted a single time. The chain's CDR3 is CSAPTGAVSVDTQYF. The CDR3 DNA sequence: TGCAGTGCTCCGACAGGGGCGGTTTCTGTAGATACGCAGTATTTT. V usage is TRBV20-1 and J usage is TRBJ2-3; 8 nucleotides align to TRBD1. The germline V gene has CDR1 DFQATT and CDR2 SNEGSKA (reference sequence). V lost 5 bases to trimming and J lost 5 bases; unmatched junction nucleotides: 12. The CDR3 loop spans 15 amino acids.

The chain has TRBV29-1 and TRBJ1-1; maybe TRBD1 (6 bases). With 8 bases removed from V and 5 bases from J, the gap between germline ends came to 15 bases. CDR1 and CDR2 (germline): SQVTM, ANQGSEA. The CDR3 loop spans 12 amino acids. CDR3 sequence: CSFGGLGTEAFF. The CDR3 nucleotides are TGCAGCTTTGGGGGCTTGGGGACTGAAGCTTTCTTT.

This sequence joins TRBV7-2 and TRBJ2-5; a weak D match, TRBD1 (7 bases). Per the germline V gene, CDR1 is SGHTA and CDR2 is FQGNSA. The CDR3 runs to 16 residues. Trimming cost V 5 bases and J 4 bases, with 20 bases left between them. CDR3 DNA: TGTGCCAGCAGCCTAAAGCTGACAGGGAGGCGAGAGACCCAGTACTTC. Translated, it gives CASSLKLTGRRETQYF.

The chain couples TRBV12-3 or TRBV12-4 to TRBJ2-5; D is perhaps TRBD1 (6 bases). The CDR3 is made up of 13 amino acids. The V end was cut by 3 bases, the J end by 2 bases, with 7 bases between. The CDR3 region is CASSFRGQETQYF. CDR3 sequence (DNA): TGTGCCAGCAGTTTCAGGGGACAAGAGACCCAGTACTTC.

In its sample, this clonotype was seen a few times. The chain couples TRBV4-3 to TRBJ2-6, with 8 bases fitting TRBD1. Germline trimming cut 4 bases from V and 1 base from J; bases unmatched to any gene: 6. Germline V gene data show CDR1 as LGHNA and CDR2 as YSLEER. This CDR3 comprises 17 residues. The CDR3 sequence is CASSPGTGESGANVLTF. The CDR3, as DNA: TGCGCCAGCAGCCCCGGGACAGGAGAGTCTGGGGCCAACGTCCTGACTTTC.

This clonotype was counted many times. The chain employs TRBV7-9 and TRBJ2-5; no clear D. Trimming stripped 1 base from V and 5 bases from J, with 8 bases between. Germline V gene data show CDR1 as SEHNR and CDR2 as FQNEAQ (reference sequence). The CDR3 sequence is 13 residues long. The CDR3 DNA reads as TGTGCCAGCAGCTTAGTACCCGGGGAGACCCAGTACTTC. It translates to CASSLVPGETQYF.

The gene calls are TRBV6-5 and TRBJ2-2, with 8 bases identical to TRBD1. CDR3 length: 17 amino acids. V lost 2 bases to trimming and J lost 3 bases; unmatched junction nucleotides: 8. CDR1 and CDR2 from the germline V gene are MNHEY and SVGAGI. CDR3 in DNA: TGTGCCAGCAGTTACACCTTCGAGACAGGGGACACCGGGGAGCTGTTTTTT. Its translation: CASSYTFETGDTGELFF.

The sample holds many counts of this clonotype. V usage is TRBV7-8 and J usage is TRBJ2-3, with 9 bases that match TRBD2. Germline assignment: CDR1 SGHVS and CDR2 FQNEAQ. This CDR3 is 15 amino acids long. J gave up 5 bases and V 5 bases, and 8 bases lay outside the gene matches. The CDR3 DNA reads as TGTGCCAGCAGCGTGACTAGCGGATGGGGAGATACGCAGTATTTT. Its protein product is CASSVTSGWGDTQYF.

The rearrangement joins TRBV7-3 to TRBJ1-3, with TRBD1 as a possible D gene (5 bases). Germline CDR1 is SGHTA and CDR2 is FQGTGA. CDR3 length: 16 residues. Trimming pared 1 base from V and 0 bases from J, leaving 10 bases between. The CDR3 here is CASSLRGVLSGNTIYF. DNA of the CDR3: TGTGCCAGCAGCTTAAGGGGCGTCCTCTCTGGAAACACCATATATTTT.

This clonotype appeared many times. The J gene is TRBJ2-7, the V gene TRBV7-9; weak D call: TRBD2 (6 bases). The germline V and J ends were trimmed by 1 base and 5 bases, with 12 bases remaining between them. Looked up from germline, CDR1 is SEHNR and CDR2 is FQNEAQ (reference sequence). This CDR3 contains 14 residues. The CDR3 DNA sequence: TGTGCCAGCAGCTTAGGGGAGGACTGGGACGAGCAGTACTTC. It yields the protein CASSLGEDWDEQYF.

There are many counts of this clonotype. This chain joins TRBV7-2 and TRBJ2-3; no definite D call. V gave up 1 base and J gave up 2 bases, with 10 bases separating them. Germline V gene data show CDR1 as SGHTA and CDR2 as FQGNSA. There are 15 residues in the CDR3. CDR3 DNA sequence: TGTGCCAGCAGCTTAGGCCACAGCCCCACAGATACGCAGTATTTT. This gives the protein CASSLGHSPTDTQYF.

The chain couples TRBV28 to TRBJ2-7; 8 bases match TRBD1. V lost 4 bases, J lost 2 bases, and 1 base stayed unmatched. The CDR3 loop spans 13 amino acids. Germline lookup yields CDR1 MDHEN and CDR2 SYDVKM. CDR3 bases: TGTGCCAGCAGTTGGACAGGGCCCTACGAGCAGTACTTC. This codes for CASSWTGPYEQYF.